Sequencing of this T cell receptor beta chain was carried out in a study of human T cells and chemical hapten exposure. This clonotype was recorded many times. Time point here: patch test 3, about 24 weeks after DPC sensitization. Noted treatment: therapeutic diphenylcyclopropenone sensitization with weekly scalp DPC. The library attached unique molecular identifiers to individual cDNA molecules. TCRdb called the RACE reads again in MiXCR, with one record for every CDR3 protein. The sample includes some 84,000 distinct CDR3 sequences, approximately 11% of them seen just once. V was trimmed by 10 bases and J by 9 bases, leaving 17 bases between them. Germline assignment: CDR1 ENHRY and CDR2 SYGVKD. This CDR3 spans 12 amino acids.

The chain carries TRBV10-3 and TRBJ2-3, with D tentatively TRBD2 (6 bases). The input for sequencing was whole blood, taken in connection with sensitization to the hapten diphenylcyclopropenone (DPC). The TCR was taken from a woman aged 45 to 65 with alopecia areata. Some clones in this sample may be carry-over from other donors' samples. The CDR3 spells CATGTLQGTQYF. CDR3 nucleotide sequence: TGTGCCACCGGGACTCTTCAGGGAACGCAGTATTTT.